Listed below are T cell receptor beta chains from one sample, sequenced in a study of T cells in Graves' hyperthyroidism and ophthalmopathy. Using its own MiXCR run on the multiplex PCR reads, TCRdb lists one record per CDR3 protein. This sample has fewer than 550,000 distinct CDR3 sequences, with approximately 14% found just once. The sample comprised blood. The receptor set was obtained from a woman in her late teens or twenties with Graves' hyperthyroidism. CDR3s include the opening cysteine and the closing phenylalanine or tryptophan. Fields, in order: D gene, V gene, clone size, J gene, CDR3 protein, CDR3 DNA. The D gene is left open where the match is weak. Clone size is stated in some rows and not others, as once, few, many or a class when expanded.

TRBD2,TRBV6-5,many,TRBJ2-1,CASSYSAGVDGEQFF,TGTGCCAGCAGTTACTCTGCGGGAGTGGACGGTGAGCAGTTCTTC
TRBD2,TRBV28,few,TRBJ2-7,CASSTAGLAGGFPSHEQYF,TGTGCCAGCAGTACAGCGGGACTAGCGGGGGGATTCCCGTCCCACGAGCAGTACTTC
TRBD2,TRBV12-3/TRBV12-4,few,TRBJ2-3,CASSRAGAGTDTQYF,TGTGCCAGCAGCCGAGCGGGGGCGGGCACAGATACGCAGTATTTT
TRBD1,TRBV28,many,TRBJ1-2,CASRLGRDRVHGYTF,TGTGCCAGCAGGCTTGGGCGGGACAGGGTTCATGGCTACACCTTC
TRBD2,TRBV7-2,many,TRBJ2-1,CASTQTGTSGGEQFF,TGTGCCAGCACCCAAACCGGGACTAGCGGGGGTGAGCAGTTCTTC
.,TRBV20-1,.,TRBJ1-1,CSAGEGGATEAFF,TGCAGTGCAGGGGAGGGGGGGGCCACTGAAGCTTTCTTT
TRBD1,TRBV29-1,.,TRBJ2-5,CSVYRDRKETQYF,TGCAGCGTTTACCGGGACAGAAAAGAGACCCAGTACTTC
.,TRBV20-1,.,TRBJ2-1,CSIRRDSAYNEQFF,TGCAGCATCCGACGGGACTCTGCCTACAATGAGCAGTTCTTC
.,TRBV7-6,many,TRBJ1-1,CASSLSRAPNTEAFF,TGTGCCAGCAGCCTCTCAAGGGCCCCGAACACTGAAGCTTTCTTT
.,TRBV9,.,TRBJ1-1,CASSVNGLGSEAFF,TGTGCCAGCAGCGTGAATGGATTAGGTAGTGAAGCTTTCTTT
TRBD1,TRBV10-3,many,TRBJ2-7,CAITRTGSSYEQYF,TGTGCCATCACGAGGACAGGGTCATCCTACGAGCAGTACTTC
.,TRBV24-1,.,TRBJ2-5,CATSDPVASLRKETQYF,TGTGCCACCAGTGACCCGGTGGCGAGTTTGCGAAAAGAGACCCAGTACTTC
.,TRBV20-1,few,TRBJ1-1,CSARDTSRSVKGFF,TGCAGTGCTAGAGATACCTCCCGATCTGTTAAAGGTTTCTTT
TRBD2,TRBV20-1,many,TRBJ2-7,CSATRLAGPYEQYF,TGCAGTGCCACAAGACTAGCGGGGCCCTACGAGCAGTACTTC
.,TRBV5-1,.,TRBJ2-7,CASSFGTAYEQYF,TGCGCCAGCAGCTTCGGCACAGCCTACGAGCAGTACTTC
.,TRBV28,many,TRBJ2-5,CASRPVSRSSETQYF,TGTGCCAGCAGACCAGTATCTAGGTCCTCGGAGACCCAGTACTTC
.,TRBV3-1,.,TRBJ1-5,CASSQGTGFGNQPQHF,TGTGCCAGCAGCCAAGGAACAGGGTTTGGCAATCAGCCCCAGCATTTT
.,TRBV2,few,TRBJ1-1,CARTSPGGNTEAFF,TGTGCCAGGACATCTCCTGGAGGGAACACTGAAGCTTTCTTT
.,TRBV5-8,.,TRBJ1-1,CASSFRGLVTAEAFF,TGTGCCAGCAGCTTCCGTGGTTTGGTAACCGCTGAAGCTTTCTTT
.,TRBV7-2,many,TRBJ2-5,CASSLEGGLETQYF,TGTGCCAGCAGCTTAGAGGGGGGGCTGGAGACCCAGTACTTC
TRBD2,TRBV19,few,TRBJ2-2,CASSMAGAPGELFF,TGTGCCAGTAGTATGGCGGGAGCCCCCGGGGAGCTGTTTTTT
.,TRBV13,many,TRBJ2-1,CASSSTSGYEQFF,TGTGCCAGCAGCTCGACCTCGGGGTATGAGCAGTTCTTC
TRBD2,TRBV9,.,TRBJ2-5,CASSADLAVQETQYF,TGTGCCAGCAGCGCGGATCTAGCGGTGCAAGAGACCCAGTACTTC
TRBD1,TRBV6-1,few,TRBJ1-1,CASEDRGRVTEAFF,TGTGCCAGCGAGGACAGGGGGCGGGTCACTGAAGCTTTCTTT
.,TRBV12-3/TRBV12-4,many,TRBJ2-3,CASSRGDVPGTDTQYF,TGTGCCAGCAGCCGAGGGGACGTTCCAGGCACAGATACGCAGTATTTT
TRBD2,TRBV2,.,TRBJ2-1,CASSENIGWGLAGVEQFF,TGTGCCAGCAGTGAAAATATAGGTTGGGGACTAGCGGGGGTCGAGCAGTTCTTC